One sample yielded the 27 T cell receptor beta chains listed below, sequenced in a study of blood T cell repertoires in COVID-19. Only in-frame clones appear in the TCRdb table, and some are missing; sequencing was by immunoSEQ multiplex PCR. The table lists roughly 38,000 clones, roughly 78% of them singletons. The source material was peripheral blood. The receptors derive from a man aged 55 to 70 with acute or convalescent COVID-19.

The CDR3 region has the DNA TGTGCCAGCAGCTTTAGCGGGCAAGGGAATGAGCAGTTCTTC. Protein product: CASSFSGQGNEQFF. The chain carries TRBV11-3 and TRBJ2-1; 7 bases agree with TRBD2. The V gene's germline CDR1 is SGHNT and CDR2 YENEEA. This CDR3 is built from 14 residues. The ends lost 3 bases at V and 7 bases at J; junction bases unmatched: 6.

The chain couples TRBV4-2 to TRBJ1-6; possible D gene TRBD1, 6 bases. V was pared by 1 base and J by 6 bases, with 13 bases between. Per the germline V gene, CDR1 is LGHNA and CDR2 is YNFKEQ. CDR3 length: 16 residues. The CDR3 is CASSQAVTGSNSPLHF. The DNA of the CDR3 is TGTGCCAGCAGCCAAGCCGTAACAGGGTCTAATTCACCCCTCCACTTT.

To note about this clone: Possible read error: a much larger clone is one base away. V and J are TRBV5-5 and TRBJ1-1, with 8 bases fitting TRBD1. The CDR3 is made up of 14 amino acids. V shed 4 bases, J shed 1 base, and the junction held 3 bases outside the gene matches. In germline, CDR1 is SGHKS, CDR2 YYEKEE (reference sequence). DNA of the CDR3: TGTGCCAGCAGCCGCGGACAGGGGAACACTGAAGCTTTCTTT. Translated, it gives CASSRGQGNTEAFF.

This chain connects TRBV21-1 to TRBJ2-1; the listed D gene, TRBD2, was not tested against the DNA. TRBV21-1 is given as a pseudogene. The CDR3 spans 17 residues. The CDR3: CASQGLLAGVGDNEQFF. CDR3 nucleotides: TGTGCCAGCCAGGGACTACTCGCTGGGGTTGGGGACAATGAGCAGTTCTTC.

The chain has TRBV11-2 and TRBJ2-5; D ambiguous. V was pared by 2 bases and J by 5 bases, with 12 bases between. Germline V gives CDR1 SGHAT, CDR2 FQNNGV. The CDR3 extends over 14 amino acids. CDR3 sequence (DNA): TGTGCCAGCAGCTTAACCAACTCGCGGGAGACCCAGTACTTC. Protein sequence: CASSLTNSRETQYF.

This chain joins TRBV5-1 and TRBJ2-1; tentative D call: TRBD1 (5 bases). V lost 0 bases, J lost 3 bases, and 10 bases lay in between. The CDR3 covers 15 residues. In germline, CDR1 is SGHRS, CDR2 YFSETQ. The CDR3 nucleotides read TGCGCCAGCAGCTTGGTTTCAGGGTACTACAATGAGCAGTTCTTC. Protein product: CASSLVSGYYNEQFF. Looking up the rest from reference TRBV5-1 and TRBJ2-1 gives the full variable domain: KAGVTQTPRYLIKTRGQQVTLSCSPISGHRSVSWYQQTPGQGLQFLFEYFSETQRNKGNFPGRFSGRQFSNSRSEMNVSTLELGDSALYLCASSLVSGYYNEQFFGPGTRLTVL.

This chain uses TRBV11-2 with TRBJ2-1; 7 nucleotides match TRBD2. The CDR3 contains 15 residues. Germline V gene sequence: CDR1 SGHAT, CDR2 FQNNGV. V shed 5 bases, J shed 2 bases, and the junction held 6 bases outside the gene matches. CDR3: CASSLSSGAYNEQFF. The CDR3, as DNA: TGTGCCAGCAGCCTTTCTAGCGGAGCCTACAATGAGCAGTTCTTC. The whole variable domain, remainder taken from reference TRBV11-2 and TRBJ2-1, is EAGVAQSPRYKIIEKRQSVAFWCNPISGHATLYWYQQILGQGPKLLIQFQNNGVVDDSQLPKDRFSAERLKGVDSTLKIQPAKLEDSAVYLCASSLSSGAYNEQFFGPGTRLTVL.

The J gene is TRBJ1-1, the V gene TRBV27, with 7 bases aligning to TRBD1. Trimming removed 2 bases from V and 0 bases from J; junction bases left unmatched: 12. CDR1 and CDR2 from the germline V gene are MNHEY and SMNVEV (reference sequence). The CDR3 runs to 18 residues. The CDR3 sequence: CASSLSGQAEIMNTEAFF. For the CDR3, the DNA is TGTGCCAGCAGTTTAAGCGGACAGGCGGAAATAATGAACACTGAAGCTTTCTTT.

There are a few counts of this clone. The rearrangement uses TRBV7-2 and TRBJ2-1; 9 nucleotides match TRBD2. V shed 2 bases, J shed 9 bases, and the junction held 8 bases outside the gene matches. The CDR3 is made up of 15 amino acids. CDR1 SGHTA and CDR2 FQGNSA come from the germline V gene. The CDR3 nucleotides read TGTGCCAGCAGCTTAACCCCGGGACTAGCAGTTGAGCAGTTCTTC. Translating gives CASSLTPGLAVEQFF.

The CDR3 reads CASSQVFRDRATEAFF. In nucleotides, the CDR3 is TGTGCCAGCAGCCAAGTATTCCGGGACAGGGCTACTGAAGCTTTCTTT. The chain employs TRBV3-1 (or the pseudogene TRBV3-2) and TRBJ1-1; TRBD1 matches at 9 bases. V was pared by 1 base and J by 5 bases, with 8 bases of the junction left unmatched. Germline-derived CDR1 and CDR2 are LGHDT and YNNKEL (reference sequence). This CDR3 has 16 residues.

This chain uses TRBV6-6 with TRBJ1-3; possibly TRBD1 for D (6 bases). The CDR3 totals 11 residues. V shed 10 bases and J shed 9 bases, with 13 bases lying between them. Germline V gene lookup returns CDR1 MNHNY and CDR2 SVGAGI (reference sequence). DNA of the CDR3: TGTGCCACCATACAGGGTGCCACCATATATTTT. Translated: CATIQGATIYF.

The V and J genes are TRBV19 and TRBJ2-7; 9 positions agree with TRBD1. Trimming cost V 1 base and J 2 bases; bases outside gene matches: 0. This CDR3 has 14 residues. Per germline, CDR1 LNHDA and CDR2 SQIVND (reference sequence). The DNA of the CDR3 is TGTGCCAGTAGTATAGGGACAGGGGCCTACGAGCAGTACTTC. Protein product: CASSIGTGAYEQYF.

The chain is built from TRBV19 and TRBJ1-5, with D possibly matching TRBD1 (6 bases). The CDR3 extends over 14 amino acids. V shed 5 bases and J shed 8 bases, with 16 bases lying between them. CDR1 and CDR2 (germline): LNHDA, SQIVND (reference sequence). In DNA form, the CDR3 reads TGTGCCAGTAGTCAACTTCGGACAGTCGAGCCCCAGCATTTT. This encodes CASSQLRTVEPQHF.

The J gene is TRBJ1-1, the V gene TRBV6-2 or TRBV6-3, with a possible D match to TRBD1 (5 bases). This CDR3 comprises 15 residues. Looked up from germline, CDR1 is MNHEY and CDR2 is SVGEGT. Trimming cost V 4 bases and J 0 bases, with 12 bases left between them. CDR3 DNA: TGTGCCAGCAGTTTGCAGGGCCCCCTGAACACTGAAGCTTTCTTT. This sequence encodes CASSLQGPLNTEAFF.

The chain combines TRBV5-1 with TRBJ2-2; 10 nucleotides agree with TRBD2. V was clipped by 0 bases and J by 4 bases; unmatched bases: 3. The CDR3 is made up of 16 amino acids. Germline V gene data show CDR1 as SGHRS and CDR2 as YFSETQ. The CDR3 loop is CASSLGASGGTGELFF. The CDR3, as DNA: TGCGCCAGCAGCTTGGGTGCTAGCGGGGGCACCGGGGAGCTGTTTTTT.

The J gene is TRBJ2-1, the V gene TRBV25-1, with 13 bases that match TRBD2. Germline values: CDR1 MGHDK, CDR2 SYGVNS. The CDR3 is made up of 16 amino acids. The V segment lost 4 bases and the J segment 4 bases; nucleotides outside the gene matches: 4. The DNA of the CDR3 is TGTGCCAGCAGTGGCGGGACTAGCGGGGCTTACAATGAGCAGTTCTTC. Translated: CASSGGTSGAYNEQFF.

This chain joins TRBV24-1 and TRBJ2-3; 7 nucleotides line up with TRBD1. The CDR3 totals 16 residues. The V and J ends lost 3 bases and 2 bases, in that order; junction bases with no gene match: 7. Germline values: CDR1 KGHDR, CDR2 SFDVKD. The CDR3 nucleotides read TGTGCCACCAGTGATACGACAGGGCTTTACACAGATACGCAGTATTTT. This gives the protein CATSDTTGLYTDTQYF.

The chain uses TRBV25-1 and TRBJ1-1, with 7 positions matching TRBD1. V was clipped by 4 bases and J by 4 bases; unmatched bases: 6. The CDR3 is 14 amino acids. Germline CDR1 is MGHDK and CDR2 is SYGVNS. CDR3 DNA: TGTGCCAGCAGTGTACAGGGGCCGGGCACTGAAGCTTTCTTT. The encoded protein is CASSVQGPGTEAFF.

This clone has only one observation. This rearrangement joins TRBV13 to TRBJ2-5, with D uncertain. V was pared by 2 bases and J by 7 bases, with 20 bases between. Germline V CDR1 and CDR2: PRHDT, FYEKMQ (reference sequence). This CDR3 has 16 amino acids. As DNA, the CDR3 is TGTGCCAGCAGCTTAAAACCAACGACTTCTAAAGGGACCCAGTACTTC. This encodes CASSLKPTTSKGTQYF.

This chain connects TRBV2 to TRBJ1-5; 8 bases are shared with TRBD1. V shed 6 bases, J shed 0 bases, and the junction held 19 bases outside the gene matches. This CDR3 region has 20 residues. Per the germline V gene, CDR1 is SNHLY and CDR2 is FYNNEI. Here the CDR3 reads CASRRNGQGLRNYSNQPQHF. As DNA, the CDR3 is TGTGCCAGCAGAAGAAATGGACAGGGACTCCGAAACTATAGCAATCAGCCCCAGCATTTT.

The V gene is TRBV7-2, the J gene TRBJ2-5; 12 bases are a match to TRBD2. The CDR3 sequence is 18 residues long. CDR1 is SGHTA, CDR2 FQGNSA, per germline. J gave up 5 bases and V 1 base, and 11 bases lay outside the gene matches. In nucleotides, the CDR3 is TGTGCCAGCAGCTTAGTGTCCCTAGCGGGAGGGACTGGGGAGACCCAGTACTTC. Amino acids: CASSLVSLAGGTGETQYF.

This clone occurred a few times. The CDR3 is CASSSQGAQEQYF. The CDR3 coding sequence is TGTGCCAGCAGCTCTCAGGGGGCGCAAGAGCAGTACTTC. The chain recombines TRBV11-2 with TRBJ2-7; TRBD1 matches at 8 bases. The V and J ends lost 4 bases and 7 bases, in that order; junction bases with no gene match: 6. This CDR3 is built from 13 residues. CDR1 is SGHAT and CDR2 is FQNNGV in the germline V gene.

The chain joins TRBV28 to TRBJ2-1, with 11 bases aligning to TRBD2. In germline, CDR1 is MDHEN, CDR2 SYDVKM. This CDR3 contains 15 residues. The V gene end was trimmed by 5 bases and the J gene end by 7 bases; junction bases not matched to a gene: 7. CDR3 coding DNA: TGTGCCAGCAGTGAAACTAGCGGGAGAGGGAATGAGCAGTTCTTC. Residues: CASSETSGRGNEQFF.

The chain joins TRBV5-1 to TRBJ2-3; D is perhaps TRBD2 (5 bases). The V end was cut by 4 bases, the J end by 0 bases, with 9 bases between. The V gene's germline CDR1 is SGHRS and CDR2 YFSETQ. The CDR3 runs to 14 residues. The DNA for the CDR3 is TGCGCCAGCAGCCGAGAGGGCAGCACAGATACGCAGTATTTT. This codes for CASSREGSTDTQYF.

In its sample, this clone was seen a few times. The chain has TRBV6-1 and TRBJ1-3; weak D call: TRBD1 (6 bases). From germline, CDR1 is MNHNS and CDR2 SASEGT. The CDR3 has 17 residues. Trimming pared 4 bases from V and 0 bases from J, leaving 16 bases between. This CDR3 reads CASSVRDRKSSGNTIYF. CDR3 coding DNA: TGTGCCAGCAGTGTTAGAGACAGGAAAAGCTCTGGAAACACCATATATTTT.

V is TRBV12-3 or TRBV12-4 and J is TRBJ2-1; no firm D call. This CDR3 contains 12 residues. The V end lost 5 bases, the J end lost 4 bases, and 6 bases lay between the germline ends. The CDR3 sequence is CASSHKYNEQFF. DNA for the CDR3: TGTGCCAGCAGTCACAAATACAATGAGCAGTTCTTC.

The chain is built from TRBV7-9 and TRBJ2-3; no clear D. CDR1 SEHNR and CDR2 FQNEAQ come from the germline V gene (reference sequence). V was clipped by 3 bases and J by 3 bases, with 4 bases between them. The CDR3 consists of 12 residues. This CDR3 is CASSFETDTQYF. CDR3 coding DNA: TGTGCCAGCAGCTTCGAGACAGATACGCAGTATTTT.